Presented here are 18 T cell receptor beta chains from one specimen sequenced in a study of blood T cell repertoires in COVID-19. Profiling relied on immunoSEQ multiplex PCR, and the TCRdb table lists in-frame clones only, not all of them. The sample has 130,000 or so clones, approximately 79% seen once. The sample comprised PBMCs or T cells enriched from blood (not recorded which). Source of these receptors: a middle-aged man with acute COVID-19.

This chain's CDR3 is CATSRDWRDWPQHF. The CDR3 nucleotides are TGTGCCACCAGCAGAGATTGGAGGGATTGGCCCCAGCATTTT. V gene TRBV15 combines with J gene TRBJ1-5; D uncertain. Germline V gene data show CDR1 as LNHNV and CDR2 as YYDKDF (reference sequence). Trimming took 0 bases from V and 9 from J, leaving 12 bases between them. This CDR3 has 14 amino acids.

The genes are TRBV10-3 and TRBJ2-1, with 10 bases matching TRBD2. Germline V gene data show CDR1 as ENHRY and CDR2 as SYGVKD. There are 14 residues in the CDR3. Unmatched junction bases numbered 8, after V lost 10 bases and J lost 5 bases. This CDR3 is CATSGTSDNNEQFF. The CDR3 nucleotides read TGTGCCACCTCCGGGACTAGCGACAACAATGAGCAGTTCTTC.

The rearrangement joins TRBV6-5 to TRBJ1-1; 10 positions agree with TRBD1. This CDR3 is 16 amino acids long. V dropped 1 base and J dropped 4; count of bases not matched to a gene: 6. Germline loops: CDR1 MNHEY, CDR2 SVGAGI. CDR3 loop: CASSYFRTGGITEAFF. CDR3 in DNA: TGTGCCAGCAGTTACTTCCGGACAGGGGGTATCACTGAAGCTTTCTTT.

The rearrangement uses TRBV28 and TRBJ2-3; D gene uncertain. This CDR3 has 14 residues. CDR1 MDHEN and CDR2 SYDVKM come from the germline V gene. V lost 2 bases and J lost 5, with 11 bases in between. CDR3 DNA sequence: TGTGCCAGCAGTTTACCTTCAATGAGAGATACGCAGTATTTT. Amino acids: CASSLPSMRDTQYF.

V and J are TRBV4-2 and TRBJ2-7, with D perhaps TRBD2 (6 bases). In germline, CDR1 is LGHNA, CDR2 YNFKEQ. The CDR3 length is 16 residues. Between the trimmed V and J ends, which lost 0 bases and 3 bases, there was a span of 15 bases. As DNA, the CDR3 is TGTGCCAGCAGCCAAGACGTGGCGGGAAAAGGCTACGAGCAGTACTTC. It codes for CASSQDVAGKGYEQYF.

The V call is TRBV19, the J call TRBJ1-5; unclear D gene. Trimming removed 7 bases from V and 0 bases from J, with 10 bases in between. CDR1 is LNHDA, CDR2 SQIVND, per germline (reference sequence). The length of the CDR3 is 14 residues. CDR3 residues: CASMLVNSNQPQHF. CDR3 nucleotide sequence: TGTGCCAGTATGTTAGTCAATAGCAATCAGCCCCAGCATTTT.

The chain uses TRBV5-1 and TRBJ1-1; D gene ambiguous. The germline CDR1 and CDR2 sequences are SGHRS and YFSETQ. The CDR3 length is 13 residues. V was clipped by 5 bases and J by 1 base, with 9 bases between them. In DNA, the CDR3 is TGCGCCAGCAGTTTCGACAAGAACACTGAAGCTTTCTTT. Protein product: CASSFDKNTEAFF.

CDR3 in amino acids: CASSVAEGDWETQYF. The CDR3 bases are TGTGCCAGCAGCGTAGCTGAGGGGGATTGGGAGACCCAGTACTTC. The gene calls are TRBV9 and TRBJ2-5; possible D gene TRBD1, 6 bases. Trimming took 0 bases from V and 5 from J, leaving 14 bases between them. Germline V CDR1 and CDR2: SGDLS, YYNGEE. The CDR3 consists of 15 residues.

The V call is TRBV27, the J call TRBJ2-7, with 9 nucleotides matching TRBD1. The V segment lost 0 bases and the J segment 1 base; nucleotides outside the gene matches: 1. CDR3 length equals 15 residues. CDR1 is MNHEY, CDR2 SMNVEV, per germline (reference sequence). The CDR3 protein is CASSLSGTGSYEQYF. CDR3 bases: TGTGCCAGCAGTTTATCTGGGACAGGGTCCTACGAGCAGTACTTC.

The chain links TRBV18 to TRBJ1-2; D perhaps matches TRBD1 (6 bases). Germline CDR1 KGHSH, CDR2 LQKENI. This CDR3 has 14 amino acids. V was cut by 3 bases and J by 5 bases, with 13 bases left in between. For the CDR3, the DNA is TGTGCCAGCTCACCGCTCCGACAGGAGTATGGCTACACCTTC. It specifies CASSPLRQEYGYTF.

This clone has only a few counts. The chain combines TRBV7-2 with TRBJ1-4; D might be TRBD1 (5 bases). Germline V lookup: CDR1 SGHTA, CDR2 FQGNSA. CDR3 length: 16 residues. The V and J ends lost 3 bases and 0 bases respectively, with 11 bases between them. This CDR3 reads CASSLLGGATNEKLFF. CDR3 nucleotides: TGTGCCAGCAGCTTGCTGGGGGGTGCAACTAATGAAAAACTGTTTTTT.

J is TRBJ1-1 and V is TRBV11-1; 10 bases agree with TRBD1. V lost 6 bases, J lost 3 bases, and 7 bases stayed unmatched. The CDR3 has 15 amino acids. Looked up from germline, CDR1 is SGHAT and CDR2 is FQDESV (reference sequence). CDR3 bases: TGTGCCAGCAGTCCCGGGACAGGGGTATACACTGAAGCTTTCTTT. It translates to CASSPGTGVYTEAFF.

This clone was detected only once. The chain links TRBV7-3 to TRBJ1-6; 8 positions agree with TRBD1. Germline V gene data show CDR1 as SGHTA and CDR2 as FQGTGA. V gave up 5 bases and J gave up 10 bases; unmatched junction bases: 7. The CDR3 extends over 14 amino acids. The CDR3 DNA reads as TGTGCCAGCAGCCCGACAGGGGTTGGCTCACCCCTCCACTTT. Its protein is CASSPTGVGSPLHF. Full variable domain (missing parts from reference TRBV7-3 and TRBJ1-6): GAGVSQTPSNKVTEKGKYVELRCDPISGHTALYWYRQSLGQGPEFLIYFQGTGAADDSGLPNDRFFAVRPEGSVSTLKIQRTERGDSAVYLCASSPTGVGSPLHFGNGTRLTVT.

The rearrangement links TRBV19 to TRBJ2-6; 9 bases are shared with TRBD1. The CDR3 totals 19 residues. The J segment lost 0 bases and the V segment lost 6 bases, leaving 12 bases of the junction unmatched. The germline CDR1 and CDR2 sequences are LNHDA and SQIVND (reference sequence). In nucleotides, the CDR3 is TGTGCCAGTAGCCGAGGGGGAACAGGGGGCGCCTCTGGGGCCAACGTCCTGACTTTC. Translation: CASSRGGTGGASGANVLTF. Filled out from reference TRBV19 and TRBJ2-6, the complete variable domain reads DGGITQSPKYLFRKEGQNVTLSCEQNLNHDAMYWYRQDPGQGLRLIYYSQIVNDFQKGDIAEGYSVSREKKESFPLTVTSAQKNPTAFYLCASSRGGTGGASGANVLTFGAGSRLTVL.

The V and J genes are TRBV24-1 and TRBJ2-5; TRBD1 matches 10 bases. The CDR3 totals 17 residues. V shed 3 bases and J 5 bases; nucleotides not matched to a gene: 11. In germline, CDR1 is KGHDR, CDR2 SFDVKD. The CDR3 nucleotides read TGTGCCACCAGTGATGTGCCCCGGGACAGGGGCCTCGAGACCCAGTACTTC. This translates into CATSDVPRDRGLETQYF.

This clone has only a few counts. J is TRBJ2-2 and V is TRBV5-1; 11 bases line up with TRBD1. This CDR3 has 15 residues. Germline trimming cut 2 bases from V and 5 bases from J; bases unmatched to any gene: 2. The germline CDR1 and CDR2 sequences are SGHRS and YFSETQ. The CDR3 sequence is CASSFGTGGTGELFF. The CDR3 region has the DNA TGCGCCAGCAGCTTTGGGACAGGGGGAACCGGGGAGCTGTTTTTT.

The chain links TRBV11-2 to TRBJ1-2, with D possibly matching TRBD1 (5 bases). V dropped 5 bases and J dropped 2 bases, with 6 bases sitting between them. CDR1 is SGHAT and CDR2 is FQNNGV in the germline V gene. This CDR3 region has 12 residues. This chain's CDR3 is CASSGQNYGYTF. The CDR3 DNA sequence: TGTGCCAGCAGCGGACAAAACTATGGCTACACCTTC.

The rearrangement joins TRBV18 to TRBJ2-7; 8 nucleotides match TRBD2. The germline V gene encodes CDR1 KGHSH and CDR2 LQKENI. V lost 4 bases to trimming and J lost 1 base; unmatched junction nucleotides: 9. This CDR3 is built from 16 residues. This chain's CDR3 is CASSRGRSGTSYEQYF. CDR3 DNA: TGTGCCAGCTCACGGGGCCGTAGCGGGACTTCCTACGAGCAGTACTTC.